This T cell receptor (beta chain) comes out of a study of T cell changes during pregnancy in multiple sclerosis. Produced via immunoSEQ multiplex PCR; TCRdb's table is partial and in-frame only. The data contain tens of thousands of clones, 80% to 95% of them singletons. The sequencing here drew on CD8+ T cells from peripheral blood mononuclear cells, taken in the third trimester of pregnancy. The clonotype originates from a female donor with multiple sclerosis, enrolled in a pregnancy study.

This CDR3 is CASSQGTGQGYTF. The CDR3 DNA is TGTGCCAGCAGCCAAGGCACAGGGCAAGGCTACACCTTC. V usage is TRBV4-2 and J usage is TRBJ1-2; possible D gene TRBD1, 6 bases. Trimming left V 1 base short and J 8 bases short, with 11 bases between. The CDR3 consists of 13 residues. CDR1 is LGHNA, CDR2 YNFKEQ, per germline.